Given below is one T cell receptor beta chain in context. Its target is unknown. This sample was taken from a study of cytomegalovirus exposure and HLA in healthy donors. Overall study results and limits: In vitro data verified three CMV-associated chains as specific for CMV antigens. It was reported in a later analysis that an Asian-associated ancestry cluster showed fewer N-insertions than the 666-donor mean. Excluded were some V segments that proved indistinguishable, including TRBV6-2 and TRBV6-3.

The CDR3 runs to 15 residues. Deletions cut 5 bases from V and 0 bases from J, with 11 bases between. Germline assignment: CDR1 PRHDT and CDR2 FYEKMQ (reference sequence). PCR primers comprised 60 Vbeta and 13 Jbeta primers. The assay was immunoSEQ multiplex PCR, and TCRdb's table has in-frame clones only and misses some. The sample lists 130,000 to 150,000 clones; roughly 73% were seen once. The chain uses TRBV13 and TRBJ1-3; possibly TRBD1 for D (5 bases). The sequencing sample was made of PBMCs. The sequence was collected from a human donor in good health. The CDR3 nucleotides read TGTGCCAGCAGCCTGGGACTGTACTCTGGAAACACCATATATTTT. Its protein is CASSLGLYSGNTIYF.